The 8 T cell receptor beta chains reported below all come from one sample, sequenced in a study of immune characterization of retroperitoneal liposarcoma. Each CDR3 protein is one row after TCRdb ran MiXCR on the PCR reads. The sample holds about 9,600 distinct CDR3 sequences; 28% are singletons and the top ten take 7.5% to 8.5%. Sequenced material: tumor tissue. The receptors come from a male donor with retroperitoneal liposarcoma.

This clonotype showed up just a few times. The rearrangement uses TRBV6-1 and TRBJ2-6; 9 nucleotides align to TRBD1. The CDR3 length is 16 residues. Germline V gene data show CDR1 as MNHNS and CDR2 as SASEGT. The V gene end was trimmed by 4 bases and the J gene end by 2 bases; junction bases not matched to a gene: 3. CDR3 protein: CASSGNRGPGANVLTF. CDR3 nucleotide sequence: TGTGCCAGCAGTGGGAACAGGGGGCCTGGGGCCAACGTCCTGACTTTC.

The table lists this clonotype with a count of one. This chain links TRBV6-8 with TRBJ1-1; possibly TRBD1 for D (6 bases). The CDR3 has 15 amino acids. V lost 6 bases to trimming and J lost 1 base, with 15 bases between them. The germline CDR1 and CDR2 sequences are MNHGY and SAAAGT. The DNA of the CDR3 is TGTGCCAGCAGGGATAACAGGGCGGCGAACACTGAAGCTTTCTTT. Translating it yields CASRDNRAANTEAFF.

The genes are TRBV6-1 and TRBJ1-5; 8 nucleotides agree with TRBD1. V was pared by 3 bases and J by 2 bases, with 3 bases of the junction left unmatched. The V gene's germline CDR1 is MNHNS and CDR2 SASEGT. The CDR3 is made up of 15 amino acids. This chain's CDR3 is CASSEGQVRNQPQHF. In nucleotides, the CDR3 is TGTGCCAGCAGTGAGGGACAGGTCCGCAATCAGCCCCAGCATTTT.

This sequence joins TRBV5-3 and TRBJ2-1; D unclear. TRBV5-3 is an ORF for which the function is uncertain. V was clipped by 2 bases and J by 4 bases, with 13 bases between them. The CDR3 is 15 amino acids. CDR3 in amino acids: CARSFFGSGYNEQFF. The CDR3, as DNA: TGTGCCAGAAGCTTTTTCGGATCCGGGTACAATGAGCAGTTCTTC.

In its sample, this clonotype is medium-sized. V usage is TRBV6-1 and J usage is TRBJ2-1; no reliable D call. Matching the DNA end better, TRBJ2-7 makes the J call doubtful. This CDR3 contains 11 residues. Per germline, CDR1 MNHNS and CDR2 SASEGT. The CDR3 DNA sequence: TGTGCCGCCAGCCATTTCTACGAGCAGTACTTC. Translating it yields CAASHFYEQYF.

This clonotype was observed at least ten times. V gene TRBV4-1 combines with J gene TRBJ2-4; TRBD2 agrees at 8 bases. Germline trimming cut 1 base from V and 7 bases from J; bases unmatched to any gene: 0. Germline-derived CDR1 and CDR2 are MGHRA and YSYEKL. There are 13 residues in the CDR3. Here the CDR3 reads CASSQGTSNIQYF. CDR3 DNA sequence: TGCGCCAGCAGCCAAGGGACTAGCAACATTCAGTACTTC.

The chain employs TRBV4-1 and TRBJ1-2, with TRBD1 identical over 7 bases. Germline values: CDR1 MGHRA, CDR2 YSYEKL. V was clipped by 5 bases and J by 6 bases; unmatched bases: 6. The CDR3 consists of 13 residues. Written as DNA, the CDR3 is TGCGCCAGCAGCTTCAGGGGGGGGGATGGCTACACCTTC. Protein product: CASSFRGGDGYTF.

In the case of this clonotype: It may be a read error: a sequence one base away is much more abundant. The V call is TRBV6-1, the J call TRBJ2-1; 8 positions agree with TRBD2. The junction had 8 bases not matched to a gene; V was cut back by 0 bases and J by 13 bases. CDR3 length equals 14 residues. Germline V lookup: CDR1 MNHNS, CDR2 SASEGT. DNA of the CDR3: TGTGCCAGCAGTGAAGCACTCGGGGGGGACATTCAGTTCTTC. Translated, it gives CASSEALGGDIQFF.